This T cell receptor (beta chain) originates from a study of T cell responses to AZD1222 COVID-19 vaccine. Whole-study results and caveats: Spike-specific TCRs gained breadth and depth after people received two AZD1222 doses. Dominant at 160-218 and 743-854, vaccine-associated CD4 TCRs also spanned spike. Repertoires were collected only later (after the peak T cell response had occurred). Targeting of unmutated variant regions was reportedly seen in nearly half of spike-specific TCRs.

Generated by immunoSEQ multiplex PCR, the TCRdb table keeps only in-frame clones and is missing some. The sample holds 75,000 to 100,000 clones, around nine tenths seen once. V was cut by 0 bases and J by 4 bases, with 19 bases left in between. Germline V gene data show CDR1 as SGDLS and CDR2 as YYNGEE. The CDR3 runs 17 residues. On this clone: The antigen is undetermined.

V usage is TRBV9 and J usage is TRBJ1-2, with a possible D match to TRBD1 (6 bases). Sequencing was performed on peripheral blood, taken 28 days after the second AZD1222 dose. This TCR was recovered from an adult who received the AZD1222 COVID-19 vaccine. The CDR3 loop is CASSVDGGRGGPYGYTF. In DNA, the CDR3 is TGTGCCAGCAGCGTAGACGGGGGGCGAGGTGGCCCCTATGGCTACACCTTC.